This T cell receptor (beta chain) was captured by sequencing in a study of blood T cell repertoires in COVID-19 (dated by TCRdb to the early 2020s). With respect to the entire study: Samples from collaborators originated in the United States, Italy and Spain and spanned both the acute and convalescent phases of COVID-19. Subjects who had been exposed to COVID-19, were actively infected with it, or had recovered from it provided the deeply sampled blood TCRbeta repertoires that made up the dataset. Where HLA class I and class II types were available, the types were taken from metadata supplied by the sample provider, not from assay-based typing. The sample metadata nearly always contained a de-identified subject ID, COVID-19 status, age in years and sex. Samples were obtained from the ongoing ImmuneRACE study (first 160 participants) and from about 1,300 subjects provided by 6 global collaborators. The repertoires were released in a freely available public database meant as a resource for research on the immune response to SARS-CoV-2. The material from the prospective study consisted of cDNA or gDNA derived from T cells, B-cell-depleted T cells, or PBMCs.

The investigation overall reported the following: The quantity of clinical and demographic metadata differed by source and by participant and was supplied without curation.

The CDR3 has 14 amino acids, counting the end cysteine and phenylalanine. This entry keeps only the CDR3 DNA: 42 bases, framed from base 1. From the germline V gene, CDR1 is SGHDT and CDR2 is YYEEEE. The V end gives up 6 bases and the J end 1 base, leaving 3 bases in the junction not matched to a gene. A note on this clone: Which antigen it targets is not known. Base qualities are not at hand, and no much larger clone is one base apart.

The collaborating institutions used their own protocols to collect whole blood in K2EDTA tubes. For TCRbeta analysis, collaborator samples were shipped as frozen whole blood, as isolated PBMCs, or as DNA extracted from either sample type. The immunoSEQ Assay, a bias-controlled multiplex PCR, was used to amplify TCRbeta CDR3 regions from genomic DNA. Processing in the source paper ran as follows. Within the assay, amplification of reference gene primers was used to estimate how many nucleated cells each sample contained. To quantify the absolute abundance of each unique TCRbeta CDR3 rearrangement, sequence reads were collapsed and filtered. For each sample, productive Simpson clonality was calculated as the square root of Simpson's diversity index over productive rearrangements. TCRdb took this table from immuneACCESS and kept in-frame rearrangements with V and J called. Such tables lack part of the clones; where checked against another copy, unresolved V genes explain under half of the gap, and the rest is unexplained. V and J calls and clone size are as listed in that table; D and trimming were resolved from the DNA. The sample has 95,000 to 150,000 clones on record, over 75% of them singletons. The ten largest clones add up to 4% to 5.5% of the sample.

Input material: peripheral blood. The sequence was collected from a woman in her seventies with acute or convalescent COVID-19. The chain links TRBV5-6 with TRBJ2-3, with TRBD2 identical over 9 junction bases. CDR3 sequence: CASNGGGGTDTQYF. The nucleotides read TGTGCCAGCAATGGCGGGGGGGGCACAGATACGCAGTATTTT.